The entry below gives a single T cell receptor beta chain sequence along with its context. This sample was taken from a study of blood T cell repertoires in COVID-19. Overall study context: Whether acute or convalescent, the COVID-19 samples came from the United States, Italy and Spain.

Participants were aged about 18 to 90 years from approximately 24 US areas. Clinical histories supplied by participants themselves formed the basis of cohort assignment. The CDR3 covers 14 residues. V lost 4 bases and J lost 4, with 14 bases in between. Germline values: CDR1 LNHDA, CDR2 SQIVND (reference sequence). Profiling relied on immunoSEQ multiplex PCR, and the TCRdb table lists in-frame clones only, not all of them. The sample lists fewer than 200,000 clones, 81% seen once, with 5.6% in the top ten. The source is a woman aged 40 to 55 with acute COVID-19. Sequencing input: PBMCs or T cells enriched from blood (not recorded which). The chain uses TRBV19 and TRBJ2-7; possible D gene TRBD1, 6 bases. The CDR3 nucleotides read TGTGCCAGTAGTACAGGAACAGGGAATTACGAGCAGTACTTC. The encoded protein is CASSTGTGNYEQYF.